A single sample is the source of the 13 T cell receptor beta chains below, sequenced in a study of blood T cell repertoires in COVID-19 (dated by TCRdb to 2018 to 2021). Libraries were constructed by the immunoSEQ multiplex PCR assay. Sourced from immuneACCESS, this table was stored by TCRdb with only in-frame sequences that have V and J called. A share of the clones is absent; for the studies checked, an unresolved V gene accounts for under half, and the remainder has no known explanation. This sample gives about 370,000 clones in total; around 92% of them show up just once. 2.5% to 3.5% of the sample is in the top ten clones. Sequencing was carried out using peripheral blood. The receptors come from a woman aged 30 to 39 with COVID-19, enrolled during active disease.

The CDR3 DNA reads TGTGCCAGCTCACCTAACAACAGGGGGGGGAATGAGCAGTTCTTC. This codes for CASSPNNRGGNEQFF. The rearrangement links TRBV18 to TRBJ2-1, with TRBD1 as a possible D gene (8 bases). V lost 3 bases to trimming and J lost 7 bases, with 16 bases between them. The CDR3 has 15 amino acids. CDR1 KGHSH and CDR2 LQKENI come from the germline V gene.

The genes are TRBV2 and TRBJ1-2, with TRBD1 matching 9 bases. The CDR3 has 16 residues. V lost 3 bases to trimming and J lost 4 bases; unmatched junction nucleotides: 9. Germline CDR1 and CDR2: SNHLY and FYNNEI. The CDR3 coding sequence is TGTGCCAGCAGTGACGATTACGGGACAGGGATCTATGGCTACACCTTC. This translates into CASSDDYGTGIYGYTF.

DNA for the CDR3: TGTGCCAGCAGTGACCCGGGGACAGCCTACGAGCAGTACGTC. Translation gives CASSDPGTAYEQYV. The chain employs TRBV6-2 or TRBV6-3 and TRBJ2-7, with TRBD1 matching over 7 bases. The trim removed 5 bases at V and 2 bases at J, leaving 6 bases unmatched. Germline-derived CDR1 and CDR2 are MNHEY and SVGEGT. This CDR3 is built from 14 residues.

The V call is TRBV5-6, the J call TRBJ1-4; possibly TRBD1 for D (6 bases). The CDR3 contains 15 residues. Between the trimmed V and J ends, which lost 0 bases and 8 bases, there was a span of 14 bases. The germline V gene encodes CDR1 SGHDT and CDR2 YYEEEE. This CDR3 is CASSLAGGVGEKLFF. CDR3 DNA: TGTGCCAGCAGCTTGGCGGGGGGCGTGGGGGAAAAACTGTTTTTT.

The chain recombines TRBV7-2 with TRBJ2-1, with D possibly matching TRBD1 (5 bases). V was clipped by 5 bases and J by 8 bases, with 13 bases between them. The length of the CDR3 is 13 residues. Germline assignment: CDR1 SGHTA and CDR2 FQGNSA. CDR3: CASSTLKGYEQFF. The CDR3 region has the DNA TGTGCCAGCAGCACCCTTAAGGGGTATGAGCAGTTCTTC.

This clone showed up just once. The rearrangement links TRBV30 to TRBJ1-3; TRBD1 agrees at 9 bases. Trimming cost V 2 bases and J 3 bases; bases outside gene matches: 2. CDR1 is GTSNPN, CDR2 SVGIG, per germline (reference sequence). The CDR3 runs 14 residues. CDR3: CAWSTGGGGNTIYF. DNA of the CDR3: TGTGCCTGGAGTACAGGGGGCGGTGGAAACACCATATATTTT.

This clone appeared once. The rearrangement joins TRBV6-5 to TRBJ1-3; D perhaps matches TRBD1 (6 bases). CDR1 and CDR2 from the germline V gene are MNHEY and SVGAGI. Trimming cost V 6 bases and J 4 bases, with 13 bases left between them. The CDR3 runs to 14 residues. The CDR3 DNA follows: TGTGCCAGCAGCCGCACAGGGAACGGAAACACCATATATTTT. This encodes CASSRTGNGNTIYF.

CDR3 sequence reads: CASSRDRDTEAFF. The CDR3 nucleotides read TGTGCCAGCAGTCGCGACAGGGACACTGAAGCTTTCTTT. The J gene is TRBJ1-1, the V gene TRBV12-3 or TRBV12-4, with TRBD1 matching over 7 bases. The CDR3 is made up of 13 amino acids. The trim removed 5 bases at V and 3 bases at J, leaving 3 bases unmatched.

This chain's CDR3 is CASSQVGLEITDTQYF. The CDR3 nucleotides are TGTGCCAGCAGCCAAGTGGGACTAGAAATCACAGATACGCAGTATTTT. This chain connects TRBV3-1 (or the pseudogene TRBV3-2) to TRBJ2-3, with 8 nucleotides matching TRBD2. The CDR3 is 16 amino acids. After removal of 1 base from V and 2 bases from J, the junction contained 5 bases not matched to a gene. The germline gives CDR1 LGHDT, CDR2 YNNKEL (reference sequence).

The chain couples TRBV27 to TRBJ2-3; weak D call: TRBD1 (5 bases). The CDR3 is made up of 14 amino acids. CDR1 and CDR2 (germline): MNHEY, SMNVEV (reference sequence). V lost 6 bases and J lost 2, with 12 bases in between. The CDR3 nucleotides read TGTGCCAGCAGGAAGGGGCGCGTCACAGATACGCAGTATTTT. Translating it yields CASRKGRVTDTQYF.

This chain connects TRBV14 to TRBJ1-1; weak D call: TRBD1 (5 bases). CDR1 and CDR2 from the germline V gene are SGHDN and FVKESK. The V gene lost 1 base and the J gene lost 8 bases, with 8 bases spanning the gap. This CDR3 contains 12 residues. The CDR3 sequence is CASSQGGVEAFF. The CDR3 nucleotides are TGTGCCAGCAGCCAAGGGGGCGTAGAAGCTTTCTTT. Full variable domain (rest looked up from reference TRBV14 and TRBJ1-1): EAGVTQFPSHSVIEKGQTVTLRCDPISGHDNLYWYRRVMGKEIKFLLHFVKESKQDESGMPNNRFLAERTGGTYSTLKVQPAELEDSGVYFCASSQGGVEAFFGQGTRLTVV.

The CDR3 DNA sequence: TGTGCCAGCAGCCCCTCTCGCGGGGGGGCGGGGGAGACCCAGTACTTC. This codes for CASSPSRGGAGETQYF. J is TRBJ2-5 and V is TRBV7-2; 9 nucleotides line up with TRBD2. The J segment lost 5 bases and the V segment lost 5 bases, leaving 12 bases of the junction unmatched. Germline loops: CDR1 SGHTA, CDR2 FQGNSA. The CDR3 totals 16 residues.

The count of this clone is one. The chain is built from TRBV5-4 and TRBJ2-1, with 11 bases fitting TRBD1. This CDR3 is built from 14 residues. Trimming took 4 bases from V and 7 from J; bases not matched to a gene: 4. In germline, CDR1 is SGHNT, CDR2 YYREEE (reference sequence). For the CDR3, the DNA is TGTGCCAGCAGCGACGGGACAGGGGGAAATGAGCAGTTCTTC. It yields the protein CASSDGTGGNEQFF.